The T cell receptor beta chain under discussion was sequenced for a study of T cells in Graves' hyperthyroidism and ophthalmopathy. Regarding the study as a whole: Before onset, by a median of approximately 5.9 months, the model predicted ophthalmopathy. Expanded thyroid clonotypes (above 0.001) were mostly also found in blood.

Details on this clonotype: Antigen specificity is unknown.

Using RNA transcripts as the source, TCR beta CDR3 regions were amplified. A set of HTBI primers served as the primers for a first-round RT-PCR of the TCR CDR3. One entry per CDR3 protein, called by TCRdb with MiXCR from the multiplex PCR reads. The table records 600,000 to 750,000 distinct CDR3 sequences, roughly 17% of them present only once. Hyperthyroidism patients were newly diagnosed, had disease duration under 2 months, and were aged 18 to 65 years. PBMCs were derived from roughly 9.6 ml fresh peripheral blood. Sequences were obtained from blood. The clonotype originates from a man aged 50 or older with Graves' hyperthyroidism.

The CDR3 here is CSAVEGAYYEQYF. The CDR3 DNA sequence: TGCAGTGCTGTGGAGGGGGCCTACTACGAGCAGTACTTC. The rearrangement joins TRBV20-1 to TRBJ2-7; tentatively, D is TRBD1 (7 bases). CDR1 DFQATT and CDR2 SNEGSKA come from the germline V gene (reference sequence). V shed 5 bases and J shed 3 bases, with 14 bases lying between them. The CDR3 extends over 13 amino acids.